Listed below are T cell receptor beta chains from one sample, sequenced in a study of lymphopenia after photon versus proton radiotherapy. The data were produced by immunoSEQ multiplex PCR, yet TCRdb's version contains in-frame clones alone and is incomplete. The sample consists of 45,000 to 65,000 clones, 65% to 85% of them appearing once. The material sequenced was peripheral blood, taken from a patient treated with photon-based radiotherapy. The receptors derive from a man aged 45-65 years with gastric cancer. Each CDR3 is given with its conserved first and last residue. The D gene is left open where the match is weak. Some rows mark clone size as missing; the rest say once, few, many or name a class of expanded clone.

>TRBV18|.|TRBJ1-1|TRBD1|15
TGTGCCAGCTCATCGCTCGGGACAGGGGGCACTGAAGCTTTCTTT
CASSSLGTGGTEAFF
>TRBV23-1|.|TRBJ2-3|.|15
TGCGCCAGCAGTCAATCGATTGGGAGCACAGATACGCAGTATTTT
CASSQSIGSTDTQYF
>TRBV7-9|few|TRBJ2-3|TRBD2|14
TGTGCCAGCAGCGCTGCGGGGGTTGGAGATACGCAGTATTTT
CASSAAGVGDTQYF
>TRBV9|.|TRBJ2-2|TRBD2|20
TGTGCCAGCAGCCTCCGACTAGCGGGAGGGCTGTTAGTGAACACCGGGGAGCTGTTTTTT
CASSLRLAGGLLVNTGELFF
>TRBV7-9|few|TRBJ1-1|.|15
TGTGCCAGCAGCTTAGGCGGGGGAGGAGGGACTGAAGCTTTCTTT
CASSLGGGGGTEAFF
>TRBV7-2|.|TRBJ2-5|.|13
TGTGCCAGCACCCTGAACGCCCAAGAGACCCAGTACTTC
CASTLNAQETQYF
>TRBV11-3|.|TRBJ2-7|.|12
TGTGCCAGCAGCAGTTACCCCTACGAGCAGTACTTC
CASSSYPYEQYF
>TRBV7-3|.|TRBJ2-1|.|15
TGTGCCAGCAGCTCAAACGGACAGCTTTACAATGAGCAGTTCTTC
CASSSNGQLYNEQFF
>TRBV13|.|TRBJ1-1|.|15
TGTGCCAGCAGCCTCAGGAGCCGAATGAACACTGAAGCTTTCTTT
CASSLRSRMNTEAFF
>TRBV10-1|.|TRBJ2-3|TRBD2|16
TGCGCCAGCAGTGAGACCCTAGCGGGAAGGACAGATACGCAGTATTTT
CASSETLAGRTDTQYF
>TRBV5-1|.|TRBJ2-3|.|14
TGCGCCAGCAGTTCCACGCAGGGAATCAATACGCAGTATTTT
CASSSTQGINTQYF
>TRBV28|.|TRBJ2-2|TRBD2|14
TGTGCCAGCAGTGGCGGGAGGATGTCCGGGGAGCTGTTTTTT
CASSGGRMSGELFF
>TRBV18|.|TRBJ1-3|.|13
TGTGCCAGCTCACCATGGACAGGAAACACCATATATTTT
CASSPWTGNTIYF
>TRBV5-1|few|TRBJ1-1|TRBD1|16
TGCGCCAGCAGCTTTGCAGAGACAGGGCGGAACACTGAAGCTTTCTTT
CASSFAETGRNTEAFF
>TRBV10-1|.|TRBJ2-1|.|13
TGCGCCAGCAGTGATGGGCTTTACAATGAGCAGTTCTTC
CASSDGLYNEQFF
>TRBV2|once|TRBJ1-5|.|15
TGTGCCAGCAGTGAAAAGGGGTTGACAAATCAGCCCCAGCATTTT
CASSEKGLTNQPQHF
>TRBV5-1|.|TRBJ1-1|.|13
TGCGCCAGCAGCTTGGGGGGGAACACTGAAGCTTTCTTT
CASSLGGNTEAFF
>TRBV4-1|.|TRBJ1-5|.|15
TGCGCCAGCAGCCAAGATGGTGGGGAAAATCAGCCCCAGCATTTT
CASSQDGGENQPQHF
>TRBV7-3|.|TRBJ1-1|.|16
TGTGCCAGCAGCCAAAAGGGGGGGAGAATGAGGACTGAAGCTTTCTTT
CASSQKGGRMRTEAFF
>TRBV7-3|.|TRBJ1-3|.|14
TGTGCCAGCAGCTTGACAGGCGCAGGAAACACCATATATTTT
CASSLTGAGNTIYF
>TRBV7-9|once|TRBJ1-5|.|16
TGTGCCAGCAGCTTAGGATTAGGAGGTTCCCATCAGCCCCAGCATTTT
CASSLGLGGSHQPQHF
>TRBV30|.|TRBJ2-1|.|12
TGTGCCTGGAGCCCAGTCTTTTTAGGGCAGTTCTTC
CAWSPVFLGQFF
>TRBV6-6|.|TRBJ1-1|.|15
TGTGCCAGCAGTTACTCGAACTACGGCAACACTGAAGCTTTCTTT
CASSYSNYGNTEAFF
>TRBV6-4|.|TRBJ2-3|TRBD2|15
TGTGCCAGCAGCCTAGCGGGAGGGTCCACAGATACGCAGTATTTT
CASSLAGGSTDTQYF
>TRBV25-1|.|TRBJ1-2|.|14
TGTGCCAGCAGTGAATCCGGGACTCCCGGGGACTACACCTTC
CASSESGTPGDYTF
>TRBV4-3|.|TRBJ2-5|.|13
TGCGCCAGCAGCCGAGGGACTGAAGAGACCCAGTACTTC
CASSRGTEETQYF
>TRBV5-6|.|TRBJ1-1|.|14
TGTGCCAGCAGATTACAGGGAGGGAACACTGAAGCTTTCTTT
CASRLQGGNTEAFF
>TRBV28|.|TRBJ2-7|.|14
TGTGCCAGCAGAAGGACAGCCGGAGCCTACGAGCAGTACTTC
CASRRTAGAYEQYF
>TRBV7-9|.|TRBJ2-5|.|15
TGTGCCAGCAGTTCTGGACCCCATATGGGAGAGACCCAGTACTTC
CASSSGPHMGETQYF
>TRBV7-2|.|TRBJ2-2|TRBD2|16
TGTGCCAGCAGCTACACTAGCGGGAGGCAGTCTGGGGAGCTGTTTTTT
CASSYTSGRQSGELFF
>TRBV27|.|TRBJ2-6|.|18
TGTGCCAGCAGTTCACTTCGGGGCGTTAACTCTGGGGCCAACGTCCTGACTTTC
CASSSLRGVNSGANVLTF
>TRBV11-3|.|TRBJ2-2|.|12
TGTGCCAGCAGCTACAACACCGGGGAGCTGTTTTTT
CASSYNTGELFF
>TRBV4-2|.|TRBJ2-7|TRBD2|17
TGTGCCAGCAGCCCTCAAGGAGAAGCGGGAGGGCCGGGCGAGCAGTACTTC
CASSPQGEAGGPGEQYF
>TRBV2|.|TRBJ2-6|.|14
TGTGCCAGCACGGGGGGCGGTGGGGCCAACGTCCTGACTTTC
CASTGGGGANVLTF
>TRBV20-1|.|TRBJ1-1|.|11
TGCAGTGCTGCCGAAGGAGGGGTTGCTTTCTTT
CSAAEGGVAFF
>TRBV2|.|TRBJ2-1|TRBD2|14
TGTGCCACTGTCCAGCGGGAGGGCCTGAATGAGCAGTTCTTC
CATVQREGLNEQFF
>TRBV5-1|once|TRBJ2-4|.|12
TGCGCCAGCAGCTCAGCTGGGGACATTCAGTACTTC
CASSSAGDIQYF
>TRBV2|.|TRBJ2-5|.|14
TGTGCCAGCAGCCCTACAGGGCAGGGAGAGACCCAGTACTTC
CASSPTGQGETQYF
>TRBV6-1|.|TRBJ2-7|TRBD1|12
TGTGCCAGCGGGACAGGGATCTACGAGCAGTACTTC
CASGTGIYEQYF
>TRBV27|.|TRBJ2-1|.|13
TGTGCCAGCAGTTCTCGGGACACAACAACTGAGTTCTTC
CASSSRDTTTEFF
>TRBV19|.|TRBJ2-1|TRBD2|12
TGTGCCAGTAACAGACATAGCGGGGACCGGCTCTTC
CASNRHSGDRLF
>TRBV4-1|.|TRBJ1-1|.|12
TGCGCCAGCAGTCCGGACGACACTGAAGCTTTCTTT
CASSPDDTEAFF
>TRBV27|.|TRBJ2-3|TRBD1|16
TGTGCCAGCAGTTCTGACAGGGGCCTTAGCACAGATACGCAGTATTTT
CASSSDRGLSTDTQYF
>TRBV18|.|TRBJ2-7|TRBD2|13
TGTGCCAGCTCAACTAGCGGGGACCTCGAGCAGTACTTC
CASSTSGDLEQYF
>TRBV10-3|.|TRBJ1-1|.|14
TGTGCCATCAGTGAGTCGGAGGGTAGGAGTGAAGCTTTCTTT
CAISESEGRSEAFF
>TRBV11-1|.|TRBJ2-7|TRBD1|16
TGTGCCAGCAGCTTATTCGGACAGGGGGCTTATCACGAGCAGTACTTC
CASSLFGQGAYHEQYF
>TRBV13|.|TRBJ2-3|TRBD2|17
TGTGCCAGCAGCTTAGTGGGACTAGCGGGAGAGGGAGATACGCAGTATTTT
CASSLVGLAGEGDTQYF
>TRBV7-9|.|TRBJ2-6|.|16
TGTGCCAGCAGCTCCAGGGAAACGGCCGGGGCCAACGTCCTGACTTTC
CASSSRETAGANVLTF
>TRBV4-2|.|TRBJ2-1|TRBD2|16
TGTGCCAGCAGCCAAGATCTTGCTAGCGGGTACAATGAGCAGTTCTTC
CASSQDLASGYNEQFF
>TRBV28|.|TRBJ1-1|.|11
TGTGCCAGCAGTTTATTCGGGAAAGCTTTCTTT
CASSLFGKAFF
>TRBV2|.|TRBJ2-7|TRBD1|13
TGTGCCAGCAGGGGACAGGGGGCGGGCGAGCAGTACTTC
CASRGQGAGEQYF
>TRBV6-5|.|TRBJ2-7|.|13
TGTGCCAGCAGCCCAACCCCCGGAGGCGGGCAGTACTTC
CASSPTPGGGQYF
>TRBV2|.|TRBJ2-1|TRBD2|14
TGTGCCAGCAGTACTAGCGGGAGGGCCAATGAGCAGTTCTTC
CASSTSGRANEQFF
>TRBV5-1|.|TRBJ2-7|.|14
TGCGCCAGCAGCTTAAATACAGGGTTCTACGAGCAGTACTTC
CASSLNTGFYEQYF